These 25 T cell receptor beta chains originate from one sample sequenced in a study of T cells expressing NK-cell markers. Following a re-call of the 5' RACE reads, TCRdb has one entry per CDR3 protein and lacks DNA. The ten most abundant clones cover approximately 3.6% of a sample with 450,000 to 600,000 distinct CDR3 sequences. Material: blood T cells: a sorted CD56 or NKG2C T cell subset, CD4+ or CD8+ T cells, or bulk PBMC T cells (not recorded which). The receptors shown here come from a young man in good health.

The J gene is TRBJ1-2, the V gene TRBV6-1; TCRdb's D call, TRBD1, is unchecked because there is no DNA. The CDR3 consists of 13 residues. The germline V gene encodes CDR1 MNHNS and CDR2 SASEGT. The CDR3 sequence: CASSRGQKYGYTF.

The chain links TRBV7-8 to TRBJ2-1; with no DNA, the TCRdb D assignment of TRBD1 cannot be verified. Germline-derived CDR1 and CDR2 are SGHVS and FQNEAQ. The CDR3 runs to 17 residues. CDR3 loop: CASSLVALGTAYNEQFF.

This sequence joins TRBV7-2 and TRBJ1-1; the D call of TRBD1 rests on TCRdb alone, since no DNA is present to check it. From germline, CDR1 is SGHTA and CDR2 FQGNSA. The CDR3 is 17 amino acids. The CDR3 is CASSLGGQSDVNTEAFF.

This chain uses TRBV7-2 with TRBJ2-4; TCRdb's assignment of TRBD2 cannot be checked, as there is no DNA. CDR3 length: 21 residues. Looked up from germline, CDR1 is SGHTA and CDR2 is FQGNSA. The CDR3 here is CASSLARSGTSGRISRNIQYF.

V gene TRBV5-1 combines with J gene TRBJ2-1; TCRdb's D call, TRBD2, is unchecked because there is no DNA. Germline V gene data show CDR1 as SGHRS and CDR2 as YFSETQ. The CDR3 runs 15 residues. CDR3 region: CASSLGDVLAGQQFF. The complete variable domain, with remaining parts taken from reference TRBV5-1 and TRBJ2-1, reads KAGVTQTPRYLIKTRGQQVTLSCSPISGHRSVSWYQQTPGQGLQFLFEYFSETQRNKGNFPGRFSGRQFSNSRSEMNVSTLELGDSALYLCASSLGDVLAGQQFFGPGTRLTVL.

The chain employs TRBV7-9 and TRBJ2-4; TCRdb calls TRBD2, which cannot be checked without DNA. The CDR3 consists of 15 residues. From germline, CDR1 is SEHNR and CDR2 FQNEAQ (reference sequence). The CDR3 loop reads CASSFGPGLGGIQYF.

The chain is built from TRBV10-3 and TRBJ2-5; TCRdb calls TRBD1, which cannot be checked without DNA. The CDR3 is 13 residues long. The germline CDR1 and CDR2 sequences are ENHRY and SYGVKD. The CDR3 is CAIGQRRGETQYF.

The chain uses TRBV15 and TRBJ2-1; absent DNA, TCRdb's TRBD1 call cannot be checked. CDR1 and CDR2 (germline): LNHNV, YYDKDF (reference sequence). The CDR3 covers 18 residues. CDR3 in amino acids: CATSRVGGPTNDYNEQFF.

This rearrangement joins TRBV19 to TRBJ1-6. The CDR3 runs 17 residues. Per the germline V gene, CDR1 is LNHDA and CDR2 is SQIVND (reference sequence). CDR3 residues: CASSIRLTSSYNSPLHF.

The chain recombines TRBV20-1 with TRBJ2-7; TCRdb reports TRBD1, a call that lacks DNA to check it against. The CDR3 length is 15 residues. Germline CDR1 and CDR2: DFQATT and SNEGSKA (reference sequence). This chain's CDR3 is CSAPPGRSSSYEQYF.

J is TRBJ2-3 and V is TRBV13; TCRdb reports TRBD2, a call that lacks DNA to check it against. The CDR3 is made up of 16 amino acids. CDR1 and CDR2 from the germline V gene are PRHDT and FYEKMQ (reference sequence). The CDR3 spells CASSFRTSAAADTQYF.

The CDR3 spells CSVTGGSRAYEQYF. V and J are TRBV29-1 and TRBJ2-7; TCRdb's D call, TRBD2, is unchecked because there is no DNA. Germline CDR1 SQVTM, CDR2 ANQGSEA. This CDR3 has 14 residues.

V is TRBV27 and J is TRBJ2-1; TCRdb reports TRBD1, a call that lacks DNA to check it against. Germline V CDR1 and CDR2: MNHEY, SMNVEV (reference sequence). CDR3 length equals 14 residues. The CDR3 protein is CASSPPPGQHEQFF.

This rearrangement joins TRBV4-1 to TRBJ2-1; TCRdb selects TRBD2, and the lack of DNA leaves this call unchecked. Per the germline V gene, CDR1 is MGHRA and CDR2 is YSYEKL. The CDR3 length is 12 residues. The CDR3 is CASSQTSGWKSF.

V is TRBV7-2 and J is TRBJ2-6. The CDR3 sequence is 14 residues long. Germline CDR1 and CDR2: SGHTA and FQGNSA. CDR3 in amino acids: CASILRSGANVLTF.

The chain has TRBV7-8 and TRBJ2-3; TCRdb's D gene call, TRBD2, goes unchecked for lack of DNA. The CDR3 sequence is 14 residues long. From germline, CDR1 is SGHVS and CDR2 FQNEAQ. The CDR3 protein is CASNLSPISDTQYF.

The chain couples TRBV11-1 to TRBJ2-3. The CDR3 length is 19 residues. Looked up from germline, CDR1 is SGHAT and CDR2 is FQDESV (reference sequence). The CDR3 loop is CASSLARLMDLKSTDTQYF.

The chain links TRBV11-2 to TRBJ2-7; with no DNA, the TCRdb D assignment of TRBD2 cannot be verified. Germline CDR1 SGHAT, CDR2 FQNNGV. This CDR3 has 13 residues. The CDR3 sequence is CASSLGLAGSQYF. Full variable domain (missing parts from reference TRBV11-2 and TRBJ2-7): EAGVAQSPRYKIIEKRQSVAFWCNPISGHATLYWYQQILGQGPKLLIQFQNNGVVDDSQLPKDRFSAERLKGVDSTLKIQPAKLEDSAVYLCASSLGLAGSQYFGPGTRLTVT.

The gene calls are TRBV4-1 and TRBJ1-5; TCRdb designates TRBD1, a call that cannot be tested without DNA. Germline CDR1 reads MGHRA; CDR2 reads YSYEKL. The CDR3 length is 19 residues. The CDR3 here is CASSQERTGPIGVHQPQHF.

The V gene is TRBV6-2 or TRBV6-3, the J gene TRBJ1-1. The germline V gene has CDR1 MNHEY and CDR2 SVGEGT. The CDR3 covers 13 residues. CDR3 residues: CASSFPFNTEAFF.

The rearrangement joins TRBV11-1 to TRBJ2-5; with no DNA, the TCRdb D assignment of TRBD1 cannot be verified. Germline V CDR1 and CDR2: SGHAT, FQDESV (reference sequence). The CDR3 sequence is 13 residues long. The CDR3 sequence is CASSTRQQETQYF.

CDR3 sequence: CASSPDSTSDTGELFF. The chain combines TRBV5-1 with TRBJ2-2; TCRdb returns TRBD1, unconfirmable since there is no DNA. The length of the CDR3 is 16 residues. Germline V gene sequence: CDR1 SGHRS, CDR2 YFSETQ.

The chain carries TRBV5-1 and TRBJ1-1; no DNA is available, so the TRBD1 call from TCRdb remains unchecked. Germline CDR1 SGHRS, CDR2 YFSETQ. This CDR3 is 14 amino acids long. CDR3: CASRDARDRAAAFF.

This CDR3 is CASSFGGGQTGELFF. This rearrangement joins TRBV12-3 or TRBV12-4 to TRBJ2-2; TCRdb's D call of TRBD2 is untestable without DNA. This CDR3 has 15 amino acids.

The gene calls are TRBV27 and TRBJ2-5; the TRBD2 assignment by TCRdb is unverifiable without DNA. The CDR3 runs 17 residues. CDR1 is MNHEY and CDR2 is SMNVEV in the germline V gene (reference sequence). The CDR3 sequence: CASSPLRTSGGQETQYF.